This TCR beta chain was sequenced for a study of blood T cell repertoires in COVID-19. The wider study: T cells, B-cell-depleted T cells, or PBMCs supplied cDNA or gDNA.

In the original workflow: Reference gene primers were amplified, and this amplification served to estimate nucleated cell counts. Data came from immunoSEQ multiplex PCR; TCRdb stores just in-frame clones and leaves some out. D and trimming were read from the DNA, whereas the V and J calls and clone size are those reported in that table. This table has about 330,000 clones, over 70% appearing once. Everyone who took part was 18 to 89 years old, and they came from over 20 US areas. Resolution of symptoms, clearance, or two negative PCRs was present in recovered Cohort 3 donors. The receptor comes from a young man who had recovered from COVID-19. The sequencing input was PBMCs or T cells enriched from blood (not recorded which).

The CDR3 DNA sequence: TGTGCCAGCAGCTTACCGATCACAGGGGGTAAGGACTATGGCTACACCTTC. It translates to CASSLPITGGKDYGYTF. The V call is TRBV7-9, the J call TRBJ1-2, with 8 nucleotides matching TRBD1. Germline assignment: CDR1 SEHNR and CDR2 FQNEAQ (reference sequence). V trimming: 2 bases; J trimming: 3 bases; junction bases outside the gene matches: 11. This CDR3 is 17 amino acids long.